The following is a T cell receptor (beta chain) sequence with its context. Its antigen is unidentified. This sample was included in a study of T cell clones after liver transplantation. The CDR3 has 16 amino acids. V dropped 2 bases and J dropped 3 bases, with 15 bases sitting between them. From germline, CDR1 is SGHDT and CDR2 YYEEEE. Using immunoSEQ multiplex PCR, the repertoire was profiled, and TCRdb retains in-frame clones only, with some absent. In the table there are roughly 120,000 clones, about nine tenths of which are singletons. Study-wide findings and caveats: A significant post-transplant drop in circulating graft-donor-reactive CD4 TCRbeta sequences occurred in most of the 8 subjects.

Unstimulated PBMCs were sorted into CD3+CD4+ and CD3+CD8+ populations. The sequencing used CD4+ T cells from blood, collected 12 months after liver transplant. This sequence originates from a human patient who received a liver transplant. Some T cells may have come from the graft donor. The chain links TRBV5-6 to TRBJ2-1; no definite D call. The CDR3 region is CASSFKQQFNYNEQFF. CDR3 nucleotides: TGTGCCAGCAGCTTTAAACAGCAATTTAACTACAATGAGCAGTTCTTC.